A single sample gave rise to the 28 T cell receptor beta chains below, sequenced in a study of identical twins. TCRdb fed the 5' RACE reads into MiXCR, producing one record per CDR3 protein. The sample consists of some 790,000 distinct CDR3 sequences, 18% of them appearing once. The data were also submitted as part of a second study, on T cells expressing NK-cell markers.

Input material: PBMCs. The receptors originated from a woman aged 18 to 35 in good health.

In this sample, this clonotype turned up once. CDR3 coding DNA: TGTGCCAGCAGTGAGGGCAGGGGAGGCAATGAGCAGTTCTTC. Its translation is CASSEGRGGNEQFF. This sequence joins TRBV2 and TRBJ2-1; D possibly uses TRBD1 or TRBD2 (6 bases each). This CDR3 has 14 amino acids. CDR1 and CDR2 (germline): SNHLY, FYNNEI. The V end lost 3 bases, the J end lost 6 bases, and 12 bases lay between the germline ends.

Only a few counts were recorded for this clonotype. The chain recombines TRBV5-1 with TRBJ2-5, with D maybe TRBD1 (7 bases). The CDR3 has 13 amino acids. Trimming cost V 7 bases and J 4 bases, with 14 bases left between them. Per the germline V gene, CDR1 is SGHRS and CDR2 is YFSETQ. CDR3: CASGGGHRETQYF. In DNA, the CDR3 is TGCGCCAGCGGAGGGGGCCACCGAGAGACCCAGTACTTC.

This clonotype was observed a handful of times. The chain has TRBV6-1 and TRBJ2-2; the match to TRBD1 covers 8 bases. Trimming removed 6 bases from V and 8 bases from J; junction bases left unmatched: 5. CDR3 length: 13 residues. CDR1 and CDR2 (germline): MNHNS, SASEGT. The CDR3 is CASSSDRVGELFF. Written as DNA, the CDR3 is TGTGCCAGCAGCTCGGACAGGGTAGGGGAGCTGTTTTTT.

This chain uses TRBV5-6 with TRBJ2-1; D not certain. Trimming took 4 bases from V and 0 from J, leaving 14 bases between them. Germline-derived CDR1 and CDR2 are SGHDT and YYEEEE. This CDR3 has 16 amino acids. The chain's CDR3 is CASSPTHPSSYNEQFF. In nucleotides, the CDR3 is TGTGCCAGCAGCCCAACCCACCCGAGCTCCTACAATGAGCAGTTCTTC.

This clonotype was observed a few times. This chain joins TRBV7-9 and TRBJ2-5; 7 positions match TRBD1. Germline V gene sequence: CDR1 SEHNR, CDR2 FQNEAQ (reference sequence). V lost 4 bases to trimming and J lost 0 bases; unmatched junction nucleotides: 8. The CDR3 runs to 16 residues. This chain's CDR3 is CASSSLRGIHQETQYF. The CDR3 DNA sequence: TGTGCCAGCAGCTCCCTCAGGGGGATTCACCAAGAGACCCAGTACTTC.

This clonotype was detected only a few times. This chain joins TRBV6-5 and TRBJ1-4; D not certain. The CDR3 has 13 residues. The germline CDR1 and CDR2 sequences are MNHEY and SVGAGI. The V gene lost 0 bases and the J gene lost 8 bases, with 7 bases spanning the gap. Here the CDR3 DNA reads TGTGCCAGCAGTTACTCGTTGGAAGAAAAACTGTTTTTT. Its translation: CASSYSLEEKLFF.

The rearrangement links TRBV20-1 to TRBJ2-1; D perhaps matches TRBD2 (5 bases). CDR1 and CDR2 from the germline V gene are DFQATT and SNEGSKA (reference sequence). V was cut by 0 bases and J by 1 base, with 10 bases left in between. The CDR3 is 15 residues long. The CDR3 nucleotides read TGCAGTGCTAGAGAATGGGAGAGGTCCTACAATGAGCAGTTCTTC. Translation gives CSAREWERSYNEQFF.

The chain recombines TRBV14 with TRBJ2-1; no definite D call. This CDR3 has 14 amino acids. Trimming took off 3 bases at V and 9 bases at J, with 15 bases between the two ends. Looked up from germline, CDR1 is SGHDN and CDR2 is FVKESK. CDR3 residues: CASSHRTPLVEQFF. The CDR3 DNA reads TGTGCCAGCAGCCATCGGACCCCGTTGGTTGAGCAGTTCTTC.

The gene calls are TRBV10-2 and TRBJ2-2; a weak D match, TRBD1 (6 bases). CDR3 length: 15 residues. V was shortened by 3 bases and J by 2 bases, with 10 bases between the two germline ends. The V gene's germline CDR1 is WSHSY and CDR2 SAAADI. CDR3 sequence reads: CASSEARGNTGELFF. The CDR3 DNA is TGCGCCAGCAGTGAAGCCAGGGGCAACACCGGGGAGCTGTTTTTT.

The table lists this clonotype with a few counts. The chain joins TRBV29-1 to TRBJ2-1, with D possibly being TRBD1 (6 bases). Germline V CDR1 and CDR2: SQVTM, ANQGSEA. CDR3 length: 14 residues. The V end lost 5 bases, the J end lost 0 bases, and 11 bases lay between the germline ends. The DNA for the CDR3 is TGCAGCGTTCCCGACAGGACCTCCTACAATGAGCAGTTCTTC. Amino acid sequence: CSVPDRTSYNEQFF.

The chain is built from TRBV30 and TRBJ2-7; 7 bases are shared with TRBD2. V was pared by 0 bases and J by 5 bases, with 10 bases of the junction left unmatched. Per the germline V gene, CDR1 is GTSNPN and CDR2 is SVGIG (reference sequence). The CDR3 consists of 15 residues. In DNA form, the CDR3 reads TGTGCCTGGAGTGTTCTGGGAGGGTACGGCGACGAGCAGTACTTC. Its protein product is CAWSVLGGYGDEQYF.

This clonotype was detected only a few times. The CDR3 DNA reads TGCAGTGCCACGAGACCACAATACAATGAGCAGTTCTTC. This gives the protein CSATRPQYNEQFF. The V gene is TRBV20-1, the J gene TRBJ2-1; D remains unclear. The CDR3 has 13 amino acids. Trimming left V 6 bases short and J 4 bases short, with 13 bases between. Germline-derived CDR1 and CDR2 are DFQATT and SNEGSKA (reference sequence).

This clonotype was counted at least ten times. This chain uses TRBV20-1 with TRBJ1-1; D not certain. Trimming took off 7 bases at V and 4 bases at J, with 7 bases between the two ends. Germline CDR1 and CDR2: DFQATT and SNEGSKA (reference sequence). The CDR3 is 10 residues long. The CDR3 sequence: CSVSATEAFF. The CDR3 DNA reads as TGCAGTGTTTCGGCCACTGAAGCTTTCTTT.

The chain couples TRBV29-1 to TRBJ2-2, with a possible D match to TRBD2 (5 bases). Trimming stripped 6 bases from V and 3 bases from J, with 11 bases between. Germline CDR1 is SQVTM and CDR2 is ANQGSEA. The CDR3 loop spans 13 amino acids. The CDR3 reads CSVRTADTGELFF. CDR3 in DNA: TGCAGCGTGCGGACTGCTGACACCGGGGAGCTGTTTTTT.

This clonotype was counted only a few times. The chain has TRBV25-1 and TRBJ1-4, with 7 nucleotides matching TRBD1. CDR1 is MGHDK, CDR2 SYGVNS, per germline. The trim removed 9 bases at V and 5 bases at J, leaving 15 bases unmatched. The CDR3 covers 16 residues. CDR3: CARTIGPGQKNEKLFF. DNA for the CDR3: TGTGCCAGGACGATAGGCCCGGGACAGAAGAATGAAAAACTGTTTTTT.

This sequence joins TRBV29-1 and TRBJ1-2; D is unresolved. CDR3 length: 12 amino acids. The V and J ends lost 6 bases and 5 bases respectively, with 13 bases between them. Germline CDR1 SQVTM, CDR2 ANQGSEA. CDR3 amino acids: CSVRGFGYGYTF. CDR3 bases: TGCAGCGTCCGGGGATTTGGGTATGGCTACACCTTC. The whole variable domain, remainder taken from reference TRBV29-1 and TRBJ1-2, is SAVISQKPSRDICQRGTSLTIQCQVDSQVTMMFWYRQQPGQSLTLIATANQGSEATYESGFVIDKFPISRPNLTFSTLTVSNMSPEDSSIYLCSVRGFGYGYTFGSGTRLTVV.

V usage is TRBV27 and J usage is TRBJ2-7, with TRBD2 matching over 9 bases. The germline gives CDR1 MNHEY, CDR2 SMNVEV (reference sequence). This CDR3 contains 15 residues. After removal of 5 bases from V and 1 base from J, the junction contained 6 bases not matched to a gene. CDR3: CASSTLAGRSYEQYF. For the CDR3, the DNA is TGTGCCAGCAGTACCCTAGCGGGACGTTCCTACGAGCAGTACTTC.

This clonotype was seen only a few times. The CDR3 DNA is TGTGCCAGCAGTTACCCCAGCTCATCCGGCGAGCAGTACTTC. The encoded protein is CASSYPSSSGEQYF. The gene calls are TRBV6-5 and TRBJ2-7; D gene unclear. The CDR3 totals 14 residues. Deletions cut 2 bases from V and 6 bases from J, with 14 bases between. From germline, CDR1 is MNHEY and CDR2 SVGAGI.

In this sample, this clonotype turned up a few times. This chain's CDR3 is CASSQAAGQETQYF. As DNA, the CDR3 is TGTGCCAGCAGCCAAGCCGCGGGACAAGAGACCCAGTACTTC. The chain joins TRBV7-9 to TRBJ2-5; tentatively, D is TRBD2 (6 bases). Trimming cost V 5 bases and J 2 bases, with 12 bases left between them. The V gene's germline CDR1 is SEHNR and CDR2 FQNEAQ (reference sequence). The CDR3 consists of 14 residues.

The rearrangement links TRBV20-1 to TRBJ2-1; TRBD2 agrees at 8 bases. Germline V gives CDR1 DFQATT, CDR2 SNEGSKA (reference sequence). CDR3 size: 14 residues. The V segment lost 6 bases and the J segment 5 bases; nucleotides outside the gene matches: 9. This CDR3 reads CSAQRGSSNNEQFF. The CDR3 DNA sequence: TGCAGTGCACAGCGGGGGTCTTCTAACAATGAGCAGTTCTTC.

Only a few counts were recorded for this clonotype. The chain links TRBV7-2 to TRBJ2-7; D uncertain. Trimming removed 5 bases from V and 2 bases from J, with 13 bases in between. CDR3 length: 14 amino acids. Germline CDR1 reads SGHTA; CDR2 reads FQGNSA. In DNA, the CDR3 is TGTGCCAGCAGCCTCCCTTGGACCCCCTACGAGCAGTACTTC. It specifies CASSLPWTPYEQYF.

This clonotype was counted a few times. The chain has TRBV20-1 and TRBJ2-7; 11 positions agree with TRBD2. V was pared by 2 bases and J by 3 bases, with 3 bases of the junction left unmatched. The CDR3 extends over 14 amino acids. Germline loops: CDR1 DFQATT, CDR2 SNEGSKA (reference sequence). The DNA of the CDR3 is TGCAGTGCTAGAATTAGCGGGGGGGGCTACGAGCAGTACTTC. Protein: CSARISGGGYEQYF.

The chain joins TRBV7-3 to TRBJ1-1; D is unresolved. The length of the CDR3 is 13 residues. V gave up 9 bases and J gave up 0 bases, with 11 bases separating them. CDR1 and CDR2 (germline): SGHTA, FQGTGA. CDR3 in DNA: TGTGCCAGTAGACGGTTAATGAACACTGAAGCTTTCTTT. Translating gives CASRRLMNTEAFF. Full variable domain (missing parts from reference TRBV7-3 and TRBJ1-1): GAGVSQTPSNKVTEKGKYVELRCDPISGHTALYWYRQSLGQGPEFLIYFQGTGAADDSGLPNDRFFAVRPEGSVSTLKIQRTERGDSAVYLCASRRLMNTEAFFGQGTRLTVV.

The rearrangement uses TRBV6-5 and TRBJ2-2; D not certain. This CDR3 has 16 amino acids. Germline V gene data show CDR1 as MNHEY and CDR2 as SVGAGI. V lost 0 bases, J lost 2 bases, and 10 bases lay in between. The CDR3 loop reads CASSYSRRKNTGELFF. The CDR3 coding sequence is TGTGCCAGCAGTTACTCGAGAAGGAAAAACACCGGGGAGCTGTTTTTT.

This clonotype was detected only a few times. The CDR3 spells CASTSQPYQPQHF. The CDR3 DNA sequence: TGTGCCAGCACCAGCCAGCCTTATCAGCCCCAGCATTTT. The genes are TRBV12-3 or TRBV12-4 and TRBJ1-5; D is unresolved. V shed 7 bases and J shed 5 bases, with 12 bases lying between them. This CDR3 is 13 amino acids long.

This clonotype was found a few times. CDR3 DNA: TGTGCCAGCAGTTCCCAGTCGCGCAATGAGCAGTTCTTC. It codes for CASSSQSRNEQFF. The J gene is TRBJ2-1, the V gene TRBV2; D remains ambiguous. Germline CDR1 SNHLY, CDR2 FYNNEI. The CDR3 consists of 13 residues. V lost 5 bases, J lost 6 bases, and 11 bases lay in between.

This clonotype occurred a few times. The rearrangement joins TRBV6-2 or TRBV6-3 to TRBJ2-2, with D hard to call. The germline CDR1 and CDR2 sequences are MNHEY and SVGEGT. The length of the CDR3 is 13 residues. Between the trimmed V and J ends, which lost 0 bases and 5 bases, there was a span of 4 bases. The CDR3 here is CASSYSETGELFF. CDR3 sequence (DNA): TGTGCCAGCAGTTACTCGGAAACCGGGGAGCTGTTTTTT.

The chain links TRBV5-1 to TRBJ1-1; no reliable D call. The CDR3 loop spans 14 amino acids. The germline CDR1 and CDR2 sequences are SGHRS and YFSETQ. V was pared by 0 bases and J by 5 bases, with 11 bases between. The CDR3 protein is CASSLAGQGTEAFF. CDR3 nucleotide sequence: TGCGCCAGCAGCTTGGCGGGCCAAGGGACTGAAGCTTTCTTT.